This T cell receptor (beta chain) was sequenced for a study of post-analysis software for immune sequencing data. Whole-study findings and limits: Significantly lower normalized Chao1 diversity was found in patients with multiple sclerosis relative to controls. When the samples were clustered directly with F measure, those that had been prepared in the same batch showed strong co-clustering. When patients were compared with controls, a handful of TRBV segments were more frequent, TRBV5-6, TRBV5-1 and TRBV20-1 among them.

This clonotype was observed a handful of times. Antigen specificity is unknown. The junction differs from germline at one of its ends, possibly a read error. This CDR3 has 16 residues. Germline values: CDR1 SGHRS, CDR2 YFSETQ. Included in the TCR beta cDNA libraries were unique molecular identifiers. Each sample of roughly 0.9 to 10 million input T cells yielded around 500,000 cDNA molecules, so each molecule approximated one T cell. TCRdb itself ran the PCR reads through MiXCR, one entry per CDR3 protein. The sample yields about 460,000 distinct CDR3 sequences, over 35% seen once. This chain links TRBV5-1 with TRBJ2-6; 7 bases are a match to TRBD1. This receptor was identified in a girl aged 5 to 17 with multiple sclerosis. The specimen was blood. CDR3 amino acids: CASSFGDSSGADVLTF. The DNA for the CDR3 is TGCGCCAGCAGCTTCGGGGACAGCTCTGGGGCCGACGTCCTGACTTTC.